This T cell receptor beta chain was identified during a study of CDR3 diversity in severe acne. V was cut by 0 bases and J by 8 bases, with 4 bases left in between. Germline V gene lookup returns CDR1 MRHNA and CDR2 SNTAGT. The CDR3 covers 12 residues. TCRdb re-derived calls from the PCR reads in MiXCR, one entry per CDR3 protein. The table shows roughly 81,000 distinct CDR3 sequences, with approximately 52% occurring only once. The chain has TRBV6-4 and TRBJ2-2; D not resolved. The clonotype comes from a male donor in good health, serving as a control. Sequencing was carried out using blood. CDR3 nucleotide sequence: TGTGCCAGCAGTGACTCGCAAGGGGAGCTGTTTTTT. This sequence encodes CASSDSQGELFF.